This TCR beta chain appears in the sequencing data of a study of blood T cell repertoires in COVID-19. Looking at the study overall: The United States, Italy and Spain were the sources of the acute and convalescent COVID-19 samples.

Generated by immunoSEQ multiplex PCR, the TCRdb table keeps only in-frame clones and is missing some. The top ten clones hold about 4.2% of a sample with more than 300,000 clones, approximately 90% of them seen once. The ends were cut back, 4 bases at V and 10 bases at J, with 17 bases in the middle. CDR3 size: 15 residues. Per the germline V gene, CDR1 is LGHDT and CDR2 is YNNKEL (reference sequence). This rearrangement joins TRBV3-1 (or the pseudogene TRBV3-2) to TRBJ1-6; D is unclear. The source is a woman aged 25 to 39 who had been exposed to COVID-19. Input material: PBMCs or T cells enriched from blood (not recorded which). CDR3 coding DNA: TGTGCCAGCAGCCGCCGACCCCGCGGGGAATCACCCCTCCACTTT. Protein: CASSRRPRGESPLHF.